Here is one T cell receptor (beta chain) with its context. The CDR3 sequence is 15 residues long. Germline lookup yields CDR1 LNHDA and CDR2 SQIVND (reference sequence). Trimming took 0 bases from V and 2 from J, leaving 8 bases between them. This entry belongs to a study of blood T cell repertoires in COVID-19. The method was immunoSEQ multiplex PCR; TCRdb's version includes in-frame clones alone and lacks a portion of them. The table shows fewer than 150,000 clones, with roughly 86% occurring only once. The specimen sequenced was peripheral blood. The chain employs TRBV19 and TRBJ2-1; no clear D gene. This clonotype was sampled from a man aged 50 to 60 with active or convalescent COVID-19. CDR3 loop: CASSIEGWPYNEQFF. The CDR3 DNA sequence: TGTGCCAGTAGTATAGAGGGCTGGCCCTACAATGAGCAGTTCTTC.